This entry features one TCR beta chain sequence. Sequenced by immunoSEQ multiplex PCR; TCRdb stores in-frame clones only, minus some. The sample carries 10,000 to 15,000 clones, approximately 61% recorded once. This specimen comes from a study of neoadjuvant anti-PD-1 for oral cavity cancer. The V end lost 4 bases, the J end lost 0 bases, and 9 bases lay between the germline ends. The CDR3 covers 13 residues. Germline CDR1 is SQVTM and CDR2 is ANQGSEA. The receptor was isolated from a person aged 35-79 years with oral cavity squamous cell carcinoma. Source: PBMCs, taken before nivolumab (anti-PD-1) treatment. The chain carries TRBV29-1 and TRBJ1-2; D remains ambiguous. The CDR3 loop is CSVGGIANYGYTF. For the CDR3, the DNA is TGCAGCGTTGGCGGTATAGCTAACTATGGCTACACCTTC.